This TCR beta chain was found in a study of blood T cell repertoires in COVID-19. Study as a whole: PBMCs, B-cell-depleted T cells, or T cells provided the cDNA or gDNA that made up the material.

This table comes from immunoSEQ multiplex PCR, and its TCRdb copy is limited to in-frame clones, with some not included. The sample yields 300,000 to 350,000 clones, 80% to 90% seen once. With regard to this clone: One end of the junction fails to match germline, which may point to a read error.

This CDR3 has 16 residues. CDR1 is SEHNR, CDR2 FQNEAQ, per germline (reference sequence). The TCR sequence derives from a man aged 25-45 years who had recovered from COVID-19. The chain recombines TRBV7-9 with TRBJ2-5, with 14 positions matching TRBD2. The sample taken for sequencing was PBMCs or T cells enriched from blood (not recorded which). CDR3 DNA sequence: TGTGCCAGCAGCAAGACTAGCGGGGGGGCTTCAGAGGCCCAGTACTTC. It is translated as CASSKTSGGASEAQYF.